The present T cell receptor (beta chain) was sequenced within a study of T cell responses to AZD1222 COVID-19 vaccine. TCRdb's copy holds only in-frame clones and misses some; the assay was immunoSEQ multiplex PCR. The sample holds 69,000 or so clones, 88% seen once. Looked up from germline, CDR1 is GTSNPN and CDR2 is SVGIG (reference sequence). The V and J ends lost 2 bases and 2 bases respectively, with 8 bases between them. The CDR3 consists of 13 residues. The sample was peripheral blood, taken 28 days after the second dose of the MenACWY control vaccine. The rearrangement uses TRBV30 and TRBJ2-3; D could derive from TRBD1 or TRBD2 (5 bases each). The TCR sequence derives from an adult who received the MenACWY meningococcal vaccine as a control. The CDR3 loop is CAWSRDHTDTQYF. CDR3 nucleotide sequence: TGTGCCTGGAGTCGGGACCACACAGATACGCAGTATTTT.